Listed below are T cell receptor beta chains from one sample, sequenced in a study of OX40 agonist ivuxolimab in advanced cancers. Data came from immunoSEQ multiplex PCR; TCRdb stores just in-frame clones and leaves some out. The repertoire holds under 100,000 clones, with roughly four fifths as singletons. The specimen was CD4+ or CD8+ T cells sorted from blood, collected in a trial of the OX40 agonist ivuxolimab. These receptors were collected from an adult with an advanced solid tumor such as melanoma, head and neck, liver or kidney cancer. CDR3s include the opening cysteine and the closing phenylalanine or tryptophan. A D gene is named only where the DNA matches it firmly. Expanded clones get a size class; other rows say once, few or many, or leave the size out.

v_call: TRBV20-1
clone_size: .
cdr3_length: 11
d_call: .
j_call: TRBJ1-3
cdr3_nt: TGCAGTGCAAGAGGAGGAAACACCATATATTTT
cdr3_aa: CSARGGNTIYF

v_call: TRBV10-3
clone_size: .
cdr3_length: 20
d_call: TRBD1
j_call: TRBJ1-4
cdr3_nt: TGTGCCATCAGTGATTTGGGGACAGGTGGAAATACGGCCACTAATGAAAAACTGTTTTTT
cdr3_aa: CAISDLGTGGNTATNEKLFF

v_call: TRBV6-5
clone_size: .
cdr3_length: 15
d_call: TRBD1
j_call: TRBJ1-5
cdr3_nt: TGTGCCAGCAGGCCCGGGACAGGGGGGAATCAGCCCCAGCATTTT
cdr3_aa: CASRPGTGGNQPQHF

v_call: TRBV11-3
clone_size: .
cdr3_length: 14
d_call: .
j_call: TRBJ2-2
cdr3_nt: TGTGCCAGCAGCACCCGAGGGGTAACCGGGGAGCTGTTTTTT
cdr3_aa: CASSTRGVTGELFF

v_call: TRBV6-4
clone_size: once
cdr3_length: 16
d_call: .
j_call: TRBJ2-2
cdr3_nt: TGTGCCAGCCGGTCCCGGTGGGGGCCCGATCCCGGGGAGCTGTTTTTT
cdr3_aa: CASRSRWGPDPGELFF

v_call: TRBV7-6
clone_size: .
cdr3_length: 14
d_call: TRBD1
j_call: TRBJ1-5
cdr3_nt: TGTGCCAGCAGCCTCGGGACAGGGAACCAGCCCCAGCATTTT
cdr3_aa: CASSLGTGNQPQHF

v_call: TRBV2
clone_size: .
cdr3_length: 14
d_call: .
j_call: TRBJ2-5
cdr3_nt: TGTGCCAGCAGCGCTACCGGGACACCCGAGACCCAGTACTTC
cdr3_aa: CASSATGTPETQYF

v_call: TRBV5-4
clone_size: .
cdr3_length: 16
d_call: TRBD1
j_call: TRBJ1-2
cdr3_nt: TGTGCCAGCAGCTCCGCTAGTGGGACAGGGTCCTATGGCTACACCTTC
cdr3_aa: CASSSASGTGSYGYTF

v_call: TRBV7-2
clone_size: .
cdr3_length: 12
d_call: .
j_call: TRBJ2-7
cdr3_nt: TGTGCCAGCAGCCCGGAGACCTACGAGCAGTACTTC
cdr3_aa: CASSPETYEQYF

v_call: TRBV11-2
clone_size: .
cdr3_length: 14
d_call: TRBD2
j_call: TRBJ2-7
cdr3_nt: TGTGCCAGCAGCCCGGGGGGGCAGATCGGCGAGCAGTACTTC
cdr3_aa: CASSPGGQIGEQYF

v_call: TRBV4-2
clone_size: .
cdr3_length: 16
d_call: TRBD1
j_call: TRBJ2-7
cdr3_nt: TGTGCCAGCAGCCAAGAAAAAGGGACAGCAATCTACGAGCAGTACTTC
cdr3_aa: CASSQEKGTAIYEQYF

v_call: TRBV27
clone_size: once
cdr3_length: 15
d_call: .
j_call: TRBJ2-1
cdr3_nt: TGTGCCAGCAGTCTAGACTACAGCACCTACAATGAGCAGTTCTTC
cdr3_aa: CASSLDYSTYNEQFF

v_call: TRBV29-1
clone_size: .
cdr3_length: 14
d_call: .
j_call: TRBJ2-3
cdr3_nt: TGCAGCGTTGATAAGGTAGTGGGCACAGATACGCAGTATTTT
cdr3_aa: CSVDKVVGTDTQYF

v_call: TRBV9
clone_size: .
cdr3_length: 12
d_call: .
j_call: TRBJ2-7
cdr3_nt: TGTGCCAGCAGCGTGTCAACGGGGGAGCAGTACTTC
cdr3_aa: CASSVSTGEQYF

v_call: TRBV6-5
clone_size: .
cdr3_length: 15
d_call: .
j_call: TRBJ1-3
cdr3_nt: TGTGCCAGCAGTTACTTCGGCAGTTCTGGAAACACCATATATTTT
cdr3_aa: CASSYFGSSGNTIYF

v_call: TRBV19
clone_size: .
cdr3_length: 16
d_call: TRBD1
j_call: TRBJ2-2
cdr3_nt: TGTGCCAGTATTTCGGACAGGGGGCATGCCGCCGGGGAGCTGTTTTTT
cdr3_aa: CASISDRGHAAGELFF

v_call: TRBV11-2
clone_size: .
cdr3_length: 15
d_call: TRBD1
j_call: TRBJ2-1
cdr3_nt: TGTGCCAGCAGCGGTCAGGGACAGAAAAACAATGAGCAGTTCTTC
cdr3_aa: CASSGQGQKNNEQFF

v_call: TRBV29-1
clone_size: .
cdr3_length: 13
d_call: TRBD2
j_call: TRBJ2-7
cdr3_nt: TGCAGCGTCTTTAGCGGGAGTAGGTACGAGCAGTACTTC
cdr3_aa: CSVFSGSRYEQYF

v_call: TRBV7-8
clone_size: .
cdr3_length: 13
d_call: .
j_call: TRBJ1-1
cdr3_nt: TGTGCCAGCAGCTTAGCACAGGGACGGGCGCCTTTCTTT
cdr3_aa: CASSLAQGRAPFF

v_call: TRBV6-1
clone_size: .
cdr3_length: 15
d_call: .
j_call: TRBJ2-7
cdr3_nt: TGTGCCAGCTTGCCGGGGACGGTAGGATCCTACGAGCAGTACTTC
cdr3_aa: CASLPGTVGSYEQYF

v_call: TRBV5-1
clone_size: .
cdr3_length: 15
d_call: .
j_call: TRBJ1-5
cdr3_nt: TGCGCCAGCAGCTTGGCGGCAGGGCTTGATCAGCCCCAGCATTTT
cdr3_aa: CASSLAAGLDQPQHF

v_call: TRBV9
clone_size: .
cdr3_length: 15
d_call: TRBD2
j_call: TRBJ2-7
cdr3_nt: TGTGCCAGCAGCGTAGGAGGGACTAGCGATTACGAGCAGTACTTC
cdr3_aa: CASSVGGTSDYEQYF

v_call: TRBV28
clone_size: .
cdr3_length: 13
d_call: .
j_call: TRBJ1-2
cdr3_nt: TGTGCCAGCAGTTCAAGGGGCGACTATGGCTACACCTTC
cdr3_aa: CASSSRGDYGYTF

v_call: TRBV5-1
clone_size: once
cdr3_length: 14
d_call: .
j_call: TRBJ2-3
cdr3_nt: TGCGCCAGCAGCTTGGCCGTTAGCTCAGATACGCAGTATTTT
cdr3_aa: CASSLAVSSDTQYF

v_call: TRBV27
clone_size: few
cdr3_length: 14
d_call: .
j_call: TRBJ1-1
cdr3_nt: TGTGCCAGCAGTTTATCAGGACAGTCCACTGAAGCTTTCTTT
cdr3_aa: CASSLSGQSTEAFF

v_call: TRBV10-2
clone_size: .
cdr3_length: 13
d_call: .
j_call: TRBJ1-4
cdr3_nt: TGCGCCAGCAGGGAGACCGGGACAGAAAAACTGTTTTTT
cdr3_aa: CASRETGTEKLFF

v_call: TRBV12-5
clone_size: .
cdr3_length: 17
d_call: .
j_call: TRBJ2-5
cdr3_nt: TGTGCTAGTGGTTTGGTAGGGAGACAGGAAGCTCAAGAGACCCAGTACTTC
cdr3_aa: CASGLVGRQEAQETQYF

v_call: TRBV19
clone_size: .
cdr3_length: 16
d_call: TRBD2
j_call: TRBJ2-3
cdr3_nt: TGTGCCAGTAGCAACCAACTAGCGGGGGGAACAGATACGCAGTATTTT
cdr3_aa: CASSNQLAGGTDTQYF